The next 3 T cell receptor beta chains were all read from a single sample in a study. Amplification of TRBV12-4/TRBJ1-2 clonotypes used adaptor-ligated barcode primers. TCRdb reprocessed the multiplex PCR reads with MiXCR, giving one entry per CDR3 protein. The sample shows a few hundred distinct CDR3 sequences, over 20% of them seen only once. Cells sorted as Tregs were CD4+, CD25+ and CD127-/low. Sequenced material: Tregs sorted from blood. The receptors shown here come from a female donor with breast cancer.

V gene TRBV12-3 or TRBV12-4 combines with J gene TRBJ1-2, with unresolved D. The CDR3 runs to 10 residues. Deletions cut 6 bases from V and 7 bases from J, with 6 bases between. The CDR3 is CASRARGYTF. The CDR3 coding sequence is TGTGCCAGCAGGGCTCGTGGCTACACCTTC.

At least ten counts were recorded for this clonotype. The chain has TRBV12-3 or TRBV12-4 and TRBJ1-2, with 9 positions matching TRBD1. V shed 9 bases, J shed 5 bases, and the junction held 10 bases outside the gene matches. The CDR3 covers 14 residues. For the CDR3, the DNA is TGTGCCAGTAACCAGGGACAGGGAATTTATGGCTACACCTTC. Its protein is CASNQGQGIYGYTF.

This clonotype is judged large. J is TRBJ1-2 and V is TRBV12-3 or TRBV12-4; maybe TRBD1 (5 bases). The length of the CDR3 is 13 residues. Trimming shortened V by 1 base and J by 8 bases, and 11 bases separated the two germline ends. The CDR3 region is CASSLGRVWGYTF. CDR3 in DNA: TGTGCCAGCAGTTTAGGCAGGGTTTGGGGCTACACCTTC.